This T cell receptor (beta chain) was sequenced during a study of CD8 T cells in Susac syndrome. Study information: Among the sequenced Susac syndrome patients, roughly six had active disease while eight were in remission. When their blood was taken, patients with Susac syndrome were therapy-naive, taking corticosteroids, or taking intravenous immunoglobulin alone. Study conclusions and caveats: TCR sequencing and HLA analysis covered a relatively small number of individuals.

Looked up from germline, CDR1 is LGHDT and CDR2 is YNNKEL (reference sequence). The CDR3 is made up of 13 amino acids. Trimming stripped 1 base from V and 2 bases from J, with 4 bases between. Regarding this clonotype: The target antigen is unknown.

The authors reverse transcribed 0.5 to 1 ug RNA with random hexamers. MiXCR, applied by TCRdb to the immunoSEQ multiplex PCR reads, yields one record per CDR3 protein. The table has about 140,000 distinct CDR3 sequences, roughly 94% seen once. Material: CD4+ T cells from PBMCs. The TCR was taken from a human donor with Susac syndrome. This chain uses TRBV3-1 with TRBJ2-3; D remains ambiguous. The CDR3 spells CASSQGDTDTQYF. CDR3 nucleotide sequence: TGTGCCAGCAGCCAAGGGGACACAGATACGCAGTATTTT.